Presented here are 20 T cell receptor beta chains from one specimen sequenced in a study of T cell responses to AZD1222 COVID-19 vaccine. Libraries were prepared by immunoSEQ multiplex PCR; TCRdb keeps only in-frame clonotypes and omits some of them. The sample contains over 70,000 clones, roughly 90% of which appear only once. Sequenced material: peripheral blood, taken on day 0 of AZD1222 vaccination. The receptors were gathered from an adult in good health.

CDR3 bases: TGTGCCATCAGTGGACGGGACTCTGGAAACACCATATATTTT. It is translated as CAISGRDSGNTIYF. The genes are TRBV10-3 and TRBJ1-3; D uncertain. Trimming took 4 bases from V and 0 from J, leaving 7 bases between them. This CDR3 contains 14 residues. Per the germline V gene, CDR1 is ENHRY and CDR2 is SYGVKD.

The chain couples TRBV7-9 to TRBJ2-3, with 9 bases aligning to TRBD1. The CDR3 covers 17 residues. Germline CDR1 reads SEHNR; CDR2 reads FQNEAQ (reference sequence). V lost 5 bases, J lost 5 bases, and 14 bases stayed unmatched. The CDR3 is CASSGRRDREVEDTQYF. The CDR3 coding sequence is TGTGCCAGCAGCGGCCGCCGGGACAGGGAGGTCGAAGATACGCAGTATTTT.

This clone came up once. The chain combines TRBV7-2 with TRBJ2-7, with a possible D match to TRBD1 (6 bases). The V end was cut by 2 bases, the J end by 3 bases, with 11 bases between. The CDR3 runs to 14 residues. Germline CDR1 reads SGHTA; CDR2 reads FQGNSA. CDR3 protein: CASSLPGGYYEQYF. Here the CDR3 DNA reads TGTGCCAGCAGCTTACCTGGGGGCTACTACGAGCAGTACTTC.

The chain has TRBV9 and TRBJ2-7; D ambiguous. CDR3 size: 13 residues. The germline V gene encodes CDR1 SGDLS and CDR2 YYNGEE. Trimming shortened V by 0 bases and J by 2 bases, and 6 bases separated the two germline ends. The CDR3 is CASSVGPAYEQYF. The CDR3 region has the DNA TGTGCCAGCAGCGTAGGGCCAGCCTACGAGCAGTACTTC.

This clone has only a few counts. This chain joins TRBV10-3 and TRBJ1-2, with D possibly matching TRBD1 (5 bases). V lost 5 bases and J 2 bases, leaving 9 bases between the germline ends. There are 13 residues in the CDR3. Germline CDR1 and CDR2: ENHRY and SYGVKD. CDR3 sequence reads: CAISPTENYGYTF. The DNA of the CDR3 is TGTGCCATCAGTCCGACAGAAAACTATGGCTACACCTTC.

The V call is TRBV5-6, the J call TRBJ2-1; D remains unclear. This CDR3 is built from 15 residues. V lost 4 bases to trimming and J lost 4 bases, with 15 bases between them. The germline V gene has CDR1 SGHDT and CDR2 YYEEEE. The CDR3 DNA reads TGTGCCAGCAGCCGAGGAAGCAGATTATACAATGAGCAGTTCTTC. Amino acids: CASSRGSRLYNEQFF.

This chain joins TRBV5-1 and TRBJ1-1; 7 bases match TRBD1. Germline CDR1 SGHRS, CDR2 YFSETQ. The CDR3 loop spans 14 amino acids. The V segment lost 3 bases and the J segment 1 base; nucleotides outside the gene matches: 3. The CDR3 sequence: CASSWGQQNTEAFF. DNA of the CDR3: TGCGCCAGCAGCTGGGGACAGCAGAACACTGAAGCTTTCTTT.

The rearrangement joins TRBV5-1 to TRBJ2-7; TRBD1 agrees at 9 bases. J was trimmed by 4 bases and V by 3 bases; bases with no gene match: 8. Per the germline V gene, CDR1 is SGHRS and CDR2 is YFSETQ. This CDR3 has 15 amino acids. This chain's CDR3 is CASSWTGTGPYEQYF. CDR3 nucleotides: TGCGCCAGCAGCTGGACGGGGACAGGGCCTTACGAGCAGTACTTC.

The rearrangement joins TRBV28 to TRBJ1-5, with 7 bases identical to TRBD1. V lost 2 bases and J lost 2; bases outside the gene matches: 12. From germline, CDR1 is MDHEN and CDR2 SYDVKM. There are 18 residues in the CDR3. CDR3 nucleotides: TGTGCCAGCAGTTTAAAAGAGGGGTACAGGGGTGGCAATCAGCCCCAGCATTTT. Its protein product is CASSLKEGYRGGNQPQHF.

This chain connects TRBV12-3 or TRBV12-4 to TRBJ2-7; D is ambiguous. The CDR3 contains 12 residues. Trimming took 5 bases from V and 7 from J, leaving 12 bases between them. CDR3 sequence (DNA): TGTGCCAGCAGTACCTCTAGGTGGGAGCAGTACTTC. As protein: CASSTSRWEQYF.

This chain links TRBV14 with TRBJ1-1; D uncertain. From germline, CDR1 is SGHDN and CDR2 FVKESK. There are 13 residues in the CDR3. V was shortened by 3 bases and J by 0 bases, with 5 bases between the two germline ends. As DNA, the CDR3 is TGTGCCAGCAGCCAGAATTTGAACACTGAAGCTTTCTTT. It codes for CASSQNLNTEAFF.

The gene calls are TRBV19 and TRBJ2-1, with 14 bases identical to TRBD2. This CDR3 has 16 residues. J lost 13 bases, V lost 3 bases, and 11 bases had no gene match. CDR1 LNHDA and CDR2 SQIVND come from the germline V gene (reference sequence). The CDR3 region has the DNA TGTGCCAGTAGTATTACCGGGACTAGCGGGAGTAGAGACCAGTTCTTC. Its protein is CASSITGTSGSRDQFF. Full variable domain (rest looked up from reference TRBV19 and TRBJ2-1): DGGITQSPKYLFRKEGQNVTLSCEQNLNHDAMYWYRQDPGQGLRLIYYSQIVNDFQKGDIAEGYSVSREKKESFPLTVTSAQKNPTAFYLCASSITGTSGSRDQFFGPGTRLTVL.

This clone turned up a few times. The chain is built from TRBV18 and TRBJ1-1; no reliable D call. The germline gives CDR1 KGHSH, CDR2 LQKENI. The CDR3 runs 13 residues. The V and J ends lost 2 bases and 1 base respectively, with 5 bases between them. CDR3 nucleotide sequence: TGTGCCAGCTCACCAGGGGAGAACACTGAAGCTTTCTTT. It is translated as CASSPGENTEAFF.

The gene calls are TRBV28 and TRBJ1-1; TRBD1 is a possible D gene (5 bases). The germline CDR1 and CDR2 sequences are MDHEN and SYDVKM. V was pared by 3 bases and J by 4 bases, with 9 bases between. The CDR3 extends over 13 amino acids. The DNA of the CDR3 is TGTGCCAGCAGTTTTTCAGGGCTCACTGAAGCTTTCTTT. Translating it yields CASSFSGLTEAFF. The variable domain in full, completed from reference TRBV28 and TRBJ1-1, reads DVKVTQSSRYLVKRTGEKVFLECVQDMDHENMFWYRQDPGLGLRLIYFSYDVKMKEKGDIPEGYSVSREKKERFSLILESASTNQTSMYLCASSFSGLTEAFFGQGTRLTVV.

The rearrangement links TRBV27 to TRBJ1-1; D is perhaps TRBD1 (5 bases). V dropped 1 base and J dropped 11 bases, with 14 bases sitting between them. The germline gives CDR1 MNHEY, CDR2 SMNVEV (reference sequence). CDR3 length: 13 amino acids. The CDR3: CASSLLRGGEAFF. The DNA for the CDR3 is TGTGCCAGCAGTTTATTACGAGGAGGGGAGGCTTTCTTT.

The V call is TRBV28, the J call TRBJ2-7; no definite D call. Germline V gene lookup returns CDR1 MDHEN and CDR2 SYDVKM. The CDR3 consists of 14 residues. Trimming pared 8 bases from V and 0 bases from J, leaving 14 bases between. The CDR3 loop is CASPPSGSSYEQYF. DNA of the CDR3: TGTGCCAGCCCACCTAGTGGCAGCTCCTACGAGCAGTACTTC. The variable domain in full, completed from reference TRBV28 and TRBJ2-7, reads DVKVTQSSRYLVKRTGEKVFLECVQDMDHENMFWYRQDPGLGLRLIYFSYDVKMKEKGDIPEGYSVSREKKERFSLILESASTNQTSMYLCASPPSGSSYEQYFGPGTRLTVT.

The genes are TRBV28 and TRBJ1-2; D is perhaps TRBD1 (5 bases). CDR1 and CDR2 from the germline V gene are MDHEN and SYDVKM. The V gene lost 6 bases and the J gene lost 12 bases, with 17 bases spanning the gap. CDR3 length: 12 residues. The CDR3 loop is CASRLNQGSHTF. In DNA, the CDR3 is TGTGCCAGCAGATTAAACCAGGGATCCCACACCTTC.

The chain links TRBV5-8 to TRBJ2-1; D gene ambiguous. The germline V gene encodes CDR1 SGHTS and CDR2 YDEGEE. This CDR3 contains 13 residues. V was clipped by 0 bases and J by 8 bases, with 9 bases between them. The chain's CDR3 is CASSLAPVDEQFF. CDR3 nucleotides: TGTGCCAGCAGCTTGGCGCCAGTCGATGAGCAGTTCTTC.

The chain combines TRBV5-1 with TRBJ1-2, with a tentative D call TRBD1 (6 bases). CDR1 and CDR2 from the germline V gene are SGHRS and YFSETQ. V lost 1 base and J lost 5, with 9 bases in between. The CDR3 spans 13 residues. CDR3 residues: CASSLLGQYGYTF. In DNA form, the CDR3 reads TGCGCCAGCAGCTTGCTAGGACAGTATGGCTACACCTTC.

This clone appeared a single time. This chain connects TRBV6-2 or TRBV6-3 to TRBJ1-5; D is undetermined. CDR3 length equals 15 residues. Trimming took off 4 bases at V and 5 bases at J, with 15 bases between the two ends. Germline V gene lookup returns CDR1 MNHEY and CDR2 SVGEGT. In DNA, the CDR3 is TGTGCCAGCAGTTTTTTGGGCACGGGAGATCAGCCCCAGCATTTT. Its protein product is CASSFLGTGDQPQHF.